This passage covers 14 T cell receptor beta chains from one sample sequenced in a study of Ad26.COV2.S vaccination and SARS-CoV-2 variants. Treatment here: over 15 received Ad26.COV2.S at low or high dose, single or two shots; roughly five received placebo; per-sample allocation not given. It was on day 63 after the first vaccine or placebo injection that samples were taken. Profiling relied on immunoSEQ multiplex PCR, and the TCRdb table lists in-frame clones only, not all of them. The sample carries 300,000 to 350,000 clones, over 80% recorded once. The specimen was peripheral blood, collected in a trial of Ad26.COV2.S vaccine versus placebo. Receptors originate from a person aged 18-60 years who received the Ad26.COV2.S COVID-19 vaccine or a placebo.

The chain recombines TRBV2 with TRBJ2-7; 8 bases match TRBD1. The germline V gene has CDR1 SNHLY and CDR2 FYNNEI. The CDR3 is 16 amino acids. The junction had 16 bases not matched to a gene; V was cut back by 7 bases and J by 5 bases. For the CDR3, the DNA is TGTGCCAGCATCGAGCAGGGGGCGATACTTAAGAACGAGCAGTACTTC. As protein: CASIEQGAILKNEQYF.

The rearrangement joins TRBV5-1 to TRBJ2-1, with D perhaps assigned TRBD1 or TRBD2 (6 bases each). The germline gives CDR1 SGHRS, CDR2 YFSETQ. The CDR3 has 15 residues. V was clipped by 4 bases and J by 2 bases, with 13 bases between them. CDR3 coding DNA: TGCGCCAGCAGCACCGACAGGACTACCTACAATGAGCAGTTCTTC. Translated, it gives CASSTDRTTYNEQFF.

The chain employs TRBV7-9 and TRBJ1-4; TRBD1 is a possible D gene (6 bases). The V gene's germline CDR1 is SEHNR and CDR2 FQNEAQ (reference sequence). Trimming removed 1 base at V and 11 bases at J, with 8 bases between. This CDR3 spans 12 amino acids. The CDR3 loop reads CASSLDGGKLFF. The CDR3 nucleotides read TGTGCCAGCAGCTTAGACGGGGGCAAACTGTTTTTT.

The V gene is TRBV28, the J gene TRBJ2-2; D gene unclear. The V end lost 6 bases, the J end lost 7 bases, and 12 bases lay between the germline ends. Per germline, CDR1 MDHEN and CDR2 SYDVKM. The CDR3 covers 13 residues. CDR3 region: CASRIGWNGELFF. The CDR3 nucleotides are TGTGCCAGCAGAATAGGGTGGAACGGGGAGCTGTTTTTT. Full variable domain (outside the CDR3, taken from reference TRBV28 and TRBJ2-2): DVKVTQSSRYLVKRTGEKVFLECVQDMDHENMFWYRQDPGLGLRLIYFSYDVKMKEKGDIPEGYSVSREKKERFSLILESASTNQTSMYLCASRIGWNGELFFGEGSRLTVL.

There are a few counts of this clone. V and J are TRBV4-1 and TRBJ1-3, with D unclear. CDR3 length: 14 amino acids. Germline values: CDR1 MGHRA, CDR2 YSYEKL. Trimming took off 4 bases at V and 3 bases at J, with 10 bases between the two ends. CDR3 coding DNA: TGCGCCAGCAGCCCCTCGGCGGGTGGAAACACCATATATTTT. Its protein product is CASSPSAGGNTIYF.

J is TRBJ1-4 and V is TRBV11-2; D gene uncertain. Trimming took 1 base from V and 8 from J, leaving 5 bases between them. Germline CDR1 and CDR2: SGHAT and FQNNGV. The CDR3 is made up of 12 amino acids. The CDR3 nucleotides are TGTGCCAGCAGCTTAGTACGCGAAAAACTGTTTTTT. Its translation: CASSLVREKLFF.

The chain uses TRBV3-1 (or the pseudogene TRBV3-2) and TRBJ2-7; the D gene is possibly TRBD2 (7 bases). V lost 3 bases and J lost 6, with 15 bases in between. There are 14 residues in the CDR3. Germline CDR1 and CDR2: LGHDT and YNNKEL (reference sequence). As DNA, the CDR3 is TGTGCCAGCAGCCAGGGGGGGCGCAATCCCGAGCAGTACTTC. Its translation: CASSQGGRNPEQYF.

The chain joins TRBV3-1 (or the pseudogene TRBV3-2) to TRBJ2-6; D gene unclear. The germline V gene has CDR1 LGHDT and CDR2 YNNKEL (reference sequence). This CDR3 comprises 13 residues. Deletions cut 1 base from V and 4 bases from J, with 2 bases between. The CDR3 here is CASSQVGANVLTF. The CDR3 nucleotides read TGTGCCAGCAGCCAAGTAGGGGCCAACGTCCTGACTTTC.

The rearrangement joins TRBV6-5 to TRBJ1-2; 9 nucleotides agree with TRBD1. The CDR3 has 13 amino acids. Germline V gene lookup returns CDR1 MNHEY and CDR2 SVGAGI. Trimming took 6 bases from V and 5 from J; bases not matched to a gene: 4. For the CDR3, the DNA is TGTGCCAGCAGGAGACAGGGGGGGTATGGCTACACCTTC. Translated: CASRRQGGYGYTF.

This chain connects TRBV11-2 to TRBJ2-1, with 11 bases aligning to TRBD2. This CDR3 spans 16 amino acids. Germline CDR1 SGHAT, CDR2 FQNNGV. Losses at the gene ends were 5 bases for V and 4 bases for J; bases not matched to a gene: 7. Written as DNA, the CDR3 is TGTGCCAGCAGCCCGAGACTAGCGGGGATGTACAATGAGCAGTTCTTC. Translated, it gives CASSPRLAGMYNEQFF.

CDR3 sequence (DNA): TGCGCCAGCAGCTCGACACTAAACACTGAAGCTTTCTTT. Amino acids: CASSSTLNTEAFF. The chain has TRBV5-1 and TRBJ1-1; D call uncertain. Germline V gene data show CDR1 as SGHRS and CDR2 as YFSETQ. The CDR3 loop spans 13 amino acids. The V and J ends lost 3 bases and 2 bases respectively, with 8 bases between them. Looking up the rest from reference TRBV5-1 and TRBJ1-1 gives the full variable domain: KAGVTQTPRYLIKTRGQQVTLSCSPISGHRSVSWYQQTPGQGLQFLFEYFSETQRNKGNFPGRFSGRQFSNSRSEMNVSTLELGDSALYLCASSSTLNTEAFFGQGTRLTVV.

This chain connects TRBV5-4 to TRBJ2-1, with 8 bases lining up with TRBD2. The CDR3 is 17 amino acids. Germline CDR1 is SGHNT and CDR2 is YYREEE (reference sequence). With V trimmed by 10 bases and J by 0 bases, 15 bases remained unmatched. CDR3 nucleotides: TGTGCCGGCGGAAAAGCGGGGGCCGGAAGCTCCTACAATGAGCAGTTCTTC. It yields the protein CAGGKAGAGSSYNEQFF.

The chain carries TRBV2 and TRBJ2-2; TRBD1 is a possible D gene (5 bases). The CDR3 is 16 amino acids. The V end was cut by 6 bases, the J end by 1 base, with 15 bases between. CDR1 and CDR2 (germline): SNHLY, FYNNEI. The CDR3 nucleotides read TGTGCCAGCAGAAAAGACCAGGGCATGAACACCGGGGAGCTGTTTTTT. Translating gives CASRKDQGMNTGELFF.

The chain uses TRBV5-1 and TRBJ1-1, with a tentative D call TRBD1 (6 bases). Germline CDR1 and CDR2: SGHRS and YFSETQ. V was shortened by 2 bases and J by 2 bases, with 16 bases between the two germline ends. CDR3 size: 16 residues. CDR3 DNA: TGCGCCAGCAGCTTCGGACAGACGAACATAAACACTGAAGCTTTCTTT. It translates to CASSFGQTNINTEAFF.